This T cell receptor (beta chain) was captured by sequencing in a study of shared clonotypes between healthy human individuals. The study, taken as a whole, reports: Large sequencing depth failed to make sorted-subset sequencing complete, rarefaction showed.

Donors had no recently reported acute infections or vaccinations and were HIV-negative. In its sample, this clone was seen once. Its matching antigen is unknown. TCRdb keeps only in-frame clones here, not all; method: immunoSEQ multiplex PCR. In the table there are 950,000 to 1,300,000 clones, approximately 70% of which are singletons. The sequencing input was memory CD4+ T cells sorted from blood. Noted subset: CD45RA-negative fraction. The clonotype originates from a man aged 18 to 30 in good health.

As DNA, the CDR3 is TGTGCCAGCAGTTTTCGGGACAGAGGCACAGATACGCAGTATTTT. Its protein is CASSFRDRGTDTQYF. This chain joins TRBV28 and TRBJ2-3, with TRBD1 identical over 7 bases. J gave up 1 base and V 3 bases, and 4 bases lay outside the gene matches. Germline V CDR1 and CDR2: MDHEN, SYDVKM. The CDR3 is 15 amino acids.